The T cell receptor beta chain described here comes from a study of T cells after yellow fever vaccination. Study summary: Each low-cell-number fraction was prepared by means of SMART-Seq v4 Ultra Low Input. Study-wide findings and caveats: Overlap between CD4 and CD8 compartments was detected for a small share of clonotypes. After the booster, nearly 98% of CD4 and approximately 87% of CD8 primary-response clones were re-detected.

By 5'RACE template switching, TCR cDNA was produced, with a universal primer site and UMIs added in the process. TCRdb processed the 5' RACE reads anew with MiXCR; each CDR3 protein has one entry. Altogether around 65,000 distinct CDR3 sequences are present, around 6.2% being singletons, with the ten largest covering about 2%. Many counts were recorded for this clonotype. The antigen is not known. The CDR3 loop spans 16 amino acids. Germline values: CDR1 LGHNA, CDR2 YSLEER. Unmatched junction bases numbered 5, after V lost 1 base and J lost 7 bases. The sample consisted of CD4+ T cells sorted from PBMCs, taken roughly 15 days after the first yellow fever vaccination. This chain connects TRBV4-3 to TRBJ2-1; 12 bases are a match to TRBD1. The source is a man aged 18 to 29 who received the YFV17D yellow fever vaccine. The CDR3 coding sequence is TGCGCCAGCAGCCAAGGGGACAGGGGGCCACGGAATGAGCAGTTCTTC. Amino acid sequence: CASSQGDRGPRNEQFF.